This entry lists 8 T cell receptor beta chains sequenced from one sample in a study of blood T cell repertoires in COVID-19. Assay: immunoSEQ multiplex PCR; the TCRdb copy retains only in-frame clones and omits some. The sample holds 150,000 to 200,000 clones, 80% to 85% seen once. The sample was peripheral blood. These receptors were obtained from a human donor with acute or convalescent COVID-19. The donor label of this sample is uncertain.

The V call is TRBV3-1 (or the pseudogene TRBV3-2), the J call TRBJ1-3, with a tentative D call TRBD1 (5 bases). This CDR3 spans 17 amino acids. Germline assignment: CDR1 LGHDT and CDR2 YNNKEL (reference sequence). V was pared by 2 bases and J by 2 bases, with 16 bases between. CDR3 DNA sequence: TGTGCCAGCAGCCAACCGCCGACCAGGGTTCCTGGAAACACCATATATTTT. It codes for CASSQPPTRVPGNTIYF.

The chain recombines TRBV9 with TRBJ1-1; D might be TRBD1 (6 bases). CDR3 size: 14 residues. Germline CDR1 SGDLS, CDR2 YYNGEE. V shed 3 bases and J shed 10 bases, with 19 bases lying between them. The CDR3 DNA follows: TGTGCCAGCAGCGACCCCCTACGGGGGGGCTTAGCTTTCTTT. It codes for CASSDPLRGGLAFF.

The chain has TRBV7-3 and TRBJ1-2; D might be TRBD1 (5 bases). This CDR3 is 14 amino acids long. The germline V and J ends were trimmed by 0 bases and 4 bases, with 9 bases remaining between them. Germline values: CDR1 SGHTA, CDR2 FQGTGA. In nucleotides, the CDR3 is TGTGCCAGCAGCTTAACGGGGCTTTCCTATGGCTACACCTTC. Its protein product is CASSLTGLSYGYTF.

The genes are TRBV6-5 and TRBJ2-7; 7 bases map to TRBD1. The V gene end was trimmed by 6 bases and the J gene end by 0 bases; junction bases not matched to a gene: 5. The length of the CDR3 is 14 residues. Germline lookup yields CDR1 MNHEY and CDR2 SVGAGI. The CDR3 DNA follows: TGTGCCAGCAGACTGACAGGGAACTCCTACGAGCAGTACTTC. It encodes CASRLTGNSYEQYF.

V usage is TRBV7-9 and J usage is TRBJ2-7; D is unresolved. Germline loops: CDR1 SEHNR, CDR2 FQNEAQ (reference sequence). V was trimmed by 3 bases and J by 3 bases, leaving 12 bases between them. This CDR3 spans 14 amino acids. CDR3 residues: CASSFPDLDYEQYF. The DNA of the CDR3 is TGTGCCAGCAGCTTCCCCGACTTGGACTACGAGCAGTACTTC.

The genes are TRBV5-4 and TRBJ2-3; 8 bases are a match to TRBD1. CDR3 length: 15 amino acids. V was pared by 4 bases and J by 1 base, with 5 bases of the junction left unmatched. Germline loops: CDR1 SGHNT, CDR2 YYREEE (reference sequence). CDR3 in DNA: TGTGCCAGCAGCACCGGGACAGGAGGCACAGATACGCAGTATTTT. Amino acid sequence: CASSTGTGGTDTQYF.

As DNA, the CDR3 is TGTGCTCAGGTTGGGACACCGGAGACCCAGTACTTC. It yields the protein CAQVGTPETQYF. This sequence joins TRBV21-1 and TRBJ2-5; no check of the table's D call, TRBD1, against the DNA was made. TRBV21-1 is deemed a pseudogene. The CDR3 covers 12 residues.

CDR3 coding DNA: TGTGCCAGTAGTTTGGGAGGCGGCTTGGCGTATCAGCCCCAGCATTTT. This translates into CASSLGGGLAYQPQHF. J is TRBJ1-5 and V is TRBV19; D gene unclear. The CDR3 contains 16 residues. CDR1 and CDR2 from the germline V gene are LNHDA and SQIVND (reference sequence). V was trimmed by 5 bases and J by 5 bases, leaving 19 bases between them.